The rows below give T cell receptor beta chains drawn from one sample of a study of cytomegalovirus exposure and HLA in healthy donors. Data came from immunoSEQ multiplex PCR; TCRdb stores just in-frame clones and leaves some out. The sample consists of 100,000 to 150,000 clones, about 82% of them appearing once. The sequencing sample was made of PBMCs. The receptors shown here come from a boy aged 10-17 years in good health and CMV-seronegative. The CDR3 runs from the conserved cysteine through the conserved F or W. The D gene is left open where the match is weak. Part of the rows lack a size; the others show once, few, many or a class for expanded clones.

V gene	D gene	CDR3 length	clone size	J gene	CDR3 protein	CDR3 DNA
TRBV11-1	.	14	.	TRBJ2-5	CASSLAGRRETQYF	TGTGCCAGCAGCTTAGCGGGGCGAAGGGAGACCCAGTACTTC
TRBV7-2	.	19	.	TRBJ2-7	CASSFWGEAGYTGSYEQYF	TGTGCCAGCAGCTTTTGGGGCGAAGCGGGCTATACGGGGTCCTACGAGCAGTACTTC
TRBV7-9	TRBD1	15	.	TRBJ2-7	CASSSGQGGTDEQYF	TGTGCCAGCAGCTCCGGACAGGGAGGAACCGACGAGCAGTACTTC
TRBV27	.	15	.	TRBJ1-4	CASSVAGGTAEKLFF	TGTGCCAGCAGTGTCGCAGGAGGGACCGCTGAAAAACTGTTTTTT
TRBV7-6	TRBD2	16	.	TRBJ2-3	CASSAEPSGRTDTQYF	TGTGCCAGCAGCGCCGAACCTAGCGGGAGGACAGATACGCAGTATTTT
TRBV6-5	TRBD1	12	.	TRBJ2-7	CARDRVSYEQYF	TGTGCCAGGGACAGGGTCTCCTACGAGCAGTACTTC
TRBV19	TRBD1	21	.	TRBJ1-5	CASSIVRPKTGAPYSNQPQHF	TGTGCCAGTAGTATAGTCCGACCTAAGACAGGGGCCCCGTATAGCAATCAGCCCCAGCATTTT
TRBV7-9	.	13	once	TRBJ2-5	CSSSFGTAGTQYF	TGTTCCAGCAGCTTCGGGACAGCGGGGACCCAGTACTTC
TRBV7-2	.	13	.	TRBJ1-1	CASSLRRGTEAFF	TGTGCCAGCAGCTTACGAAGGGGCACTGAAGCTTTCTTT
TRBV6-1	.	14	.	TRBJ1-1	CASSEAQGGTEAFF	TGTGCCAGCAGTGAAGCTCAGGGAGGCACTGAAGCTTTCTTT
TRBV4-3	TRBD2	20	.	TRBJ2-2	CASSRYPGLAGGPNTGELFF	TGCGCCAGCAGCAGGTATCCGGGACTAGCGGGAGGGCCAAACACCGGGGAGCTGTTTTTT
TRBV7-2	.	13	once	TRBJ2-1	CASSPPYGNEQFF	TGTGCCAGCAGCCCTCCCTACGGGAATGAGCAGTTCTTC